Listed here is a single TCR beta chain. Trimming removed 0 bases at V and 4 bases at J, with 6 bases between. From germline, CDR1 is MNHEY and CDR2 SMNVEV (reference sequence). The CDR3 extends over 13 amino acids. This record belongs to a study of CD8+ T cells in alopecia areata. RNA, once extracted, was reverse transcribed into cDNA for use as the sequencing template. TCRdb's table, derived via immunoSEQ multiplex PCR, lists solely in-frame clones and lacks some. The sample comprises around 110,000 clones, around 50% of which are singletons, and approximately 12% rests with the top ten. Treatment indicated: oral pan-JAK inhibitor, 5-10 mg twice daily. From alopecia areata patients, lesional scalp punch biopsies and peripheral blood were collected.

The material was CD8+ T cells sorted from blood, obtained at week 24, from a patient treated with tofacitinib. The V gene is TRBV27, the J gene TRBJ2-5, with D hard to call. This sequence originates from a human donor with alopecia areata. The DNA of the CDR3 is TGTGCCAGCAGTTTATCGAGCCGAGAGACCCAGTACTTC. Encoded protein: CASSLSSRETQYF.